This TCR beta chain was recovered during a study of blood T cell repertoires in COVID-19. The repertoire was sequenced with immunoSEQ multiplex PCR; TCRdb's copy has only in-frame clones and lacks some. This table holds 150,000 to 200,000 clones, about 80% found once. V lost 2 bases and J lost 3; bases outside the gene matches: 9. Germline CDR1 and CDR2: LGHDT and YNNKEL (reference sequence). This CDR3 region has 17 residues. Sequencing input: peripheral blood. The origin of this receptor is a woman aged 70-85 years with acute or convalescent COVID-19. This chain joins TRBV3-1 (or the pseudogene TRBV3-2) and TRBJ2-3; 9 bases match TRBD2. The CDR3 here is CASSQRRSGRNTDTQYF. The CDR3 DNA sequence: TGTGCCAGCAGCCAACGGAGGAGCGGGAGGAATACAGATACGCAGTATTTT.